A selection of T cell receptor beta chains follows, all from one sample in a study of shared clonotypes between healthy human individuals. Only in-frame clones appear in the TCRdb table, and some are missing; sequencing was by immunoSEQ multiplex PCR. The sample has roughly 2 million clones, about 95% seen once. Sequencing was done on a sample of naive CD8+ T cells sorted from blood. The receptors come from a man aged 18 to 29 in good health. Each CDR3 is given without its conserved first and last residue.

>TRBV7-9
ASSIRDEETQY
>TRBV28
ASSWVEVSTDTQY
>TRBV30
AWSWGNTEAF
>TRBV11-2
ASGQYTGELF
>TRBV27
ASSLSGGAFYEQY
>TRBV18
ASSPPGLAGTYEQY
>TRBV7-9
ASSIRDGSYNEQF
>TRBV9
ASSVRYNEQF
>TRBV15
ATSEQGSSYNEQF
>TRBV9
ASSDAWNTEAF
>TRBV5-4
ASSKEGLAGVVDEQF
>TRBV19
ASSIPRGGSTDTQY
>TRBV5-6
ASSLWKEYGYT
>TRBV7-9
ASSPSGRNEQF
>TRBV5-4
ASSLVGGPYNEQF
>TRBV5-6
ASSLGGGREQY
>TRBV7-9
ASSPMGPFYGYT
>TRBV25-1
ASSGSGKMYGYT
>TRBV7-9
ASSLPGQGYEQY
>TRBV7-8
ASSLGLAGALSYEQY
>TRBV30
AWGQGMNTEAF
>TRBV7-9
ASSVTTPEAF
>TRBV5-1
ASSLGQGHGYT
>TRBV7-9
ASSSGWEQY
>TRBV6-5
ASSYSGGETTYEQY
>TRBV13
ASSFEQESYEQY
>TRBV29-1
SVEGRDRGETQY
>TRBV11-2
ASSLAPQPNYGYT
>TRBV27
ASSPSGVHYGYT
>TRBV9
ASSVDRDEQF
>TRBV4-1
ASSQVHPGDEQY
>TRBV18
ASSPTTRGGTSEQY
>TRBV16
ASSLDRPLGNSPLH
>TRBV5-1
ASSLETSGDEQY
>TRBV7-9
ASSPPSSGIYNEQF
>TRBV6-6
ASSYGLAGKEETQY
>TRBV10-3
AISGGLEQAATDTQY
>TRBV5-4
ASSLVSGNTDTQY
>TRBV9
ASSRPGGSTDTQY
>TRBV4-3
ASSPLYDGQETQY
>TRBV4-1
ASSSYNEQF
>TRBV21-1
ASSKAEGAREQY
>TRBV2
ASRKTGSSTDTQY
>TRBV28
ASSQGFGSYNEQF
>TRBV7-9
ASSPAGGPGTGD
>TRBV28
ASSSSWERTFNDGYT
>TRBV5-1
ASRKGQTYEQY
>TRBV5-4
ASSVGYEQY
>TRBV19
ASSYDRESYEQY
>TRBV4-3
ASSLRDGQDGYT
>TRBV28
ASSLFGGNYGYT
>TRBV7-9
ASSRSTGRPYEQY
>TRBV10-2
ASREAGIYNEQF
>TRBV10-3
AISDLPSGGQNIQY
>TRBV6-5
ASSALQINSPLH
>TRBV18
ASRGQEHSYEQY
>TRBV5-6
ASSQESLNTEAF
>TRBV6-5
ASSPDGYEQY
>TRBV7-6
ASSAAGGHEQF
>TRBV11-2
ASSLEWAGGDEQF